This TCR beta chain was sequenced in a study of T cell repertoires in cytomegalovirus infection. Study overall: Matching HLA type and CMV infection were both indicated by public TCR beta signatures.

Per germline, CDR1 ENHRY and CDR2 SYGVKD. Unmatched junction bases numbered 10, after V lost 7 bases and J lost 4 bases. This CDR3 is 14 amino acids long. To note about this clonotype: Its specificity is not known.

Each CDR3 protein is one row after TCRdb ran MiXCR on the reads. The data show 650,000 to 900,000 distinct CDR3 sequences, with around a third seen just once and around 12% held by the top ten. The specimen comprised cultured CD8+ T cells from PBMCs, sampled from culture after CMV antigen stimulation. The TCR sequence derives from a human donor in good health (CMV status not recorded). Some clones in this sample may be carry-over from other donors' samples. The chain employs TRBV10-3 and TRBJ2-7, with 7 nucleotides matching TRBD1. The CDR3 DNA reads as TGTGCCATCATCCTCAGCAGGGGGTTTTACGAGCAGTACTTC. Translated: CAIILSRGFYEQYF.